The entry below describes one T cell receptor (beta chain). No antigen is known for it. Scientists ran DNA taken from cultured CD4+ T cells through the Oncomine TCR Beta short-read assay for sequencing. One entry per CDR3 protein results from TCRdb running MiXCR on the PCR reads. Of around 20,000 distinct CDR3 sequences in the sample, approximately 48% are singletons; the top ten hold roughly 13%. The source of the sample is a study of vaccination and CD4 T cells after COVID-19. V was clipped by 3 bases and J by 4 bases, with 14 bases between them. The CDR3 has 15 amino acids. CDR1 SGHVS and CDR2 FNYEAQ come from the germline V gene. Treatment here: roughly ten-day PBMC culture with coronavirus spike peptide pools or control peptides (ViraFEST assay).

The chain uses TRBV7-6 and TRBJ2-3, with a tentative D call TRBD1 (5 bases). Source material: cultured CD4+ T cells from blood. The sequence was collected from a human donor with COVID-19. The CDR3 here is CASSFLKQTADTQYF. Here the CDR3 DNA reads TGTGCCAGCAGCTTCCTAAAACAGACAGCAGATACGCAGTATTTT.